This is a list of T cell receptor beta chains from one sample in a study of blood T cell repertoires in COVID-19. Here immunoSEQ multiplex PCR was the method, and the copy in TCRdb shows in-frame clones only, minus some. The table lists some 60,000 clones, roughly 83% of them singletons. Sequenced material: peripheral blood. The source of these receptors is a man aged 45 to 65 with COVID-19, enrolled during active disease. Each CDR3 is given with its conserved first and last residue. D genes are given only for firm matches. Where a row states a size, it is once, few, many or the class of an expanded clone; other rows omit it.

J gene,clone size,D gene,V gene,CDR3 protein,CDR3 DNA
TRBJ2-3,-,-,TRBV12-3/TRBV12-4,CASSLKLTQYF,TGTGCCAGCAGTTTAAAACTTACGCAGTATTTT
TRBJ2-1,-,TRBD1,TRBV14,CASSIMTGLAVNEQFF,TGTGCCAGCAGCATAATGACAGGGTTGGCGGTCAATGAGCAGTTCTTC
TRBJ1-1,few,TRBD1,TRBV5-4,CASSSGGTGINTEAFF,TGTGCCAGCAGCTCAGGGGGGACAGGAATTAACACTGAAGCTTTCTTT
TRBJ1-6,-,-,TRBV6-1,CASSEARGSNSPLHF,TGTGCCAGCAGTGAAGCCCGGGGTTCCAATTCACCCCTCCACTTT
TRBJ2-6,-,TRBD1,TRBV7-2,CASSLTGGVGANVLTF,TGTGCCAGCAGCTTAACAGGGGGCGTCGGGGCCAACGTCCTGACTTTC
TRBJ2-7,-,-,TRBV10-2,CASRDLGSYEQYF,TGCGCCAGCAGGGACTTGGGCTCCTACGAGCAGTACTTC
TRBJ2-1,-,-,TRBV9,CASSPTGRVDFEQFF,TGTGCCAGCAGCCCCACCGGGCGGGTAGATTTCGAGCAGTTCTTC
TRBJ2-2,few,TRBD2,TRBV2,CASNEREAGELFF,TGTGCCAGCAACGAGCGGGAGGCTGGGGAGCTGTTTTTT
TRBJ1-1,-,-,TRBV3-1/TRBV3-2,CASSRGLEAFF,TGTGCCAGCAGCCGTGGGCTTGAAGCTTTCTTT
TRBJ1-1,-,-,TRBV27,CASSLATEAFF,TGTGCCAGCAGCCTAGCCACTGAAGCTTTCTTT
TRBJ1-5,-,TRBD1,TRBV19,CASSGRTGVDNQPQHF,TGTGCCAGTAGTGGGAGGACAGGGGTGGACAATCAGCCCCAGCATTTT
TRBJ2-1,medium-sized,-,TRBV28,CASIISSGLGEQFF,TGTGCCAGCATCATTTCTTCAGGGCTCGGGGAGCAGTTCTTC
TRBJ1-5,-,TRBD1,TRBV19,CASRQDREDQPQHF,TGTGCCAGTAGGCAGGACAGGGAGGATCAGCCCCAGCATTTT
TRBJ2-3,-,-,TRBV2,CASSVAGGTDTQYF,TGTGCCAGCAGTGTGGCAGGGGGCACAGATACGCAGTATTTT
TRBJ1-3,-,-,TRBV6-7,CASSQQAPGNTIYF,TGTGCCAGCAGTCAACAGGCTCCTGGAAACACCATATATTTT
TRBJ1-6,-,-,TRBV6-5,CASRQRDSPLHF,TGTGCCAGCAGACAACGTGATTCACCCCTCCACTTT
TRBJ2-7,-,TRBD1,TRBV6-5,CASRRQGEQYF,TGTGCCAGCAGGAGACAGGGGGAGCAGTACTTC
TRBJ2-1,-,TRBD2,TRBV6-5,CASSYSHSSGREFF,TGTGCCAGCAGTTACTCTCACTCTAGCGGGAGGGAGTTCTTC
TRBJ1-2,-,-,TRBV23-1,CASTGWWGDLF,TGCGCCAGCACGGGGTGGTGGGGGGATCTCTTC
TRBJ2-7,-,-,TRBV5-4,CASSWGGPGHRGEQYF,TGTGCCAGCAGCTGGGGGGGGCCCGGCCACCGGGGCGAGCAGTACTTC
TRBJ2-3,-,-,TRBV2,CASSETRGGGTDTQYF,TGTGCCAGCAGTGAAACCAGGGGAGGGGGCACAGATACGCAGTATTTT
TRBJ2-1,few,TRBD2,TRBV11-2,CASSLTSVRSSYNEQFF,TGTGCCAGCAGCCTAACTAGCGTCCGAAGCTCCTACAATGAGCAGTTCTTC
TRBJ2-1,-,-,TRBV11-2,CASSLWGSVSRDEQFF,TGTGCCAGCAGCTTATGGGGTAGCGTAAGTAGGGATGAGCAGTTCTTC
TRBJ2-7,-,TRBD2,TRBV6-1,CASSEAGTSSSYEQYF,TGTGCCAGCAGTGAAGCCGGGACTAGTAGTAGCTACGAGCAGTACTTC
TRBJ1-3,-,-,TRBV7-9,CASSFGSPDAGNTIYF,TGTGCCAGCAGCTTTGGGAGCCCTGATGCTGGAAACACCATATATTTT
TRBJ1-3,-,-,TRBV7-8,CASSLRDRADTIYF,TGTGCCAGCAGCCTGCGGGACCGAGCGGACACCATATATTTT
TRBJ2-2,once,-,TRBV10-3,CAISEGQGNTGELFF,TGTGCCATCAGTGAGGGGCAGGGGAATACCGGGGAGCTGTTTTTT
TRBJ1-4,-,-,TRBV4-1,CASSLKPISTNEKLFF,TGCGCCAGCAGCCTCAAGCCCATTTCAACTAATGAAAAACTGTTTTTT
TRBJ2-2,once,TRBD1,TRBV27,CASWDRSTGELFF,TGTGCCAGTTGGGACAGAAGCACCGGGGAGCTGTTTTTT
TRBJ2-7,-,TRBD2,TRBV6-5,CASSNARSGRREQYF,TGTGCCAGCAGTAACGCCCGGAGCGGGAGGAGAGAGCAGTACTTC
TRBJ1-6,-,-,TRBV19,CASSNEVSYNSPLHF,TGTGCCAGTAGTAATGAAGTCAGCTATAATTCACCCCTCCACTTT
TRBJ2-5,-,TRBD1,TRBV30,CAWSGGQGIETQYF,TGTGCCTGGAGTGGGGGACAGGGGATCGAGACCCAGTACTTC
TRBJ2-1,once,-,TRBV6-5,CASSSTDRGNEQFF,TGTGCCAGCAGTTCTACAGATCGGGGCAATGAGCAGTTCTTC
TRBJ2-2,-,TRBD1,TRBV9,CASSILGTGSTGELFF,TGTGCCAGCAGCATATTAGGGACAGGGTCCACCGGGGAGCTGTTTTTT
TRBJ2-7,few,-,TRBV7-9,CASSLISGYEQYF,TGTGCCAGCAGCTTAATTAGCGGCTACGAGCAGTACTTC
TRBJ1-2,-,TRBD1,TRBV4-1,CASSQAEGQGANYGYTF,TGCGCCAGCAGCCAAGCGGAGGGGCAGGGGGCCAACTATGGCTACACCTTC
TRBJ1-1,-,TRBD1,TRBV2,CASSDRQGGTEAFF,TGTGCCAGCAGTGACAGACAGGGCGGCACTGAAGCTTTCTTT
TRBJ1-5,-,TRBD1,TRBV6-4,CASAPGTGGNQPQHF,TGTGCCAGCGCGCCCGGGACAGGGGGCAATCAGCCCCAGCATTTT
TRBJ2-1,-,-,TRBV5-6,CASSSGTSIYNEQFF,TGTGCCAGCAGCTCCGGGACAAGTATATACAATGAGCAGTTCTTC
TRBJ2-2,-,TRBD1,TRBV28,CASTPPGQGIGELFF,TGTGCCAGCACCCCCCCGGGACAGGGGATCGGGGAGCTGTTTTTT
TRBJ2-3,-,TRBD1,TRBV6-5,CASSYRTGGTDTQYF,TGTGCCAGCAGTTACCGGACAGGTGGCACAGATACGCAGTATTTT
TRBJ1-1,-,-,TRBV4-1,CASSLRRGGTEAFF,TGCGCCAGCAGCCTGAGAAGGGGAGGGACTGAAGCTTTCTTT
TRBJ2-5,-,-,TRBV21-1,CASSEERAGETQYF,TGTGCCAGCAGCGAAGAACGGGCAGGGGAGACCCAGTACTTC
TRBJ1-6,-,-,TRBV5-6,CASRAGYSPLHF,TGTGCCAGCAGGGCAGGGTATTCACCCCTCCACTTT
TRBJ2-3,-,TRBD2,TRBV30,CAWSVGTSGTDTQYF,TGTGCCTGGAGTGTAGGGACTAGCGGCACAGATACGCAGTATTTT
TRBJ1-1,once,TRBD1,TRBV19,CASSKGTGKVRTEAFF,TGTGCCAGTAGTAAAGGGACAGGGAAGGTTCGCACTGAAGCTTTCTTT
TRBJ2-7,few,TRBD2,TRBV2,CASRELAGAGQYF,TGTGCCAGCAGGGAACTAGCGGGAGCAGGGCAGTACTTC
TRBJ2-5,-,TRBD1,TRBV5-1,CASSLQGSQETQYF,TGCGCCAGCAGCCTACAGGGGAGCCAAGAGACCCAGTACTTC
TRBJ1-3,-,-,TRBV3-1/TRBV3-2,CASSPEHNSGNTIYF,TGTGCCAGCAGCCCTGAGCATAACTCTGGAAACACCATATATTTT
TRBJ1-1,-,-,TRBV20-1,CSALQGRQAFF,TGCAGTGCCCTCCAGGGCAGGCAAGCTTTCTTT
TRBJ1-5,-,-,TRBV10-3,CAAEAGGNQPQHF,TGTGCCGCGGAAGCAGGGGGCAATCAGCCCCAGCATTTT
TRBJ2-7,-,TRBD2,TRBV10-2,CASTSTGGAGGPLGEQYF,TGCGCCAGCACCTCAACAGGTGGAGCGGGAGGGCCCCTAGGTGAGCAGTACTTC
TRBJ2-1,-,-,TRBV5-4,CASSAQGSYNEQFF,TGTGCCAGCAGCGCCCAGGGCTCCTACAATGAGCAGTTCTTC
TRBJ2-7,-,TRBD1,TRBV7-2,CASSLGQLPYEQYF,TGTGCCAGCAGCCTGGGACAGCTACCTTACGAGCAGTACTTC
TRBJ1-5,-,-,TRBV7-8,CASSALRTASNQPQHF,TGTGCCAGCAGCGCGCTCAGGACAGCTAGCAATCAGCCCCAGCATTTT
TRBJ1-4,-,-,TRBV23-1,CASLKAQPIATNEKLFF,TGCGCCAGCTTGAAGGCACAGCCAATTGCAACTAATGAAAAACTGTTTTTT